Given below is one T cell receptor (beta chain) in context. Its antigen is still unknown. This sample is drawn from a study of T cells after yellow fever vaccination. Study conclusions and caveats: Once the booster was given, most primary-vaccination clones reappeared, at about 97% for CD4 and roughly 85% for CD8. Across the CD4 and CD8 compartments, a small share of clonotypes was present in both.

TCRdb recomputed calls from the 5' RACE reads with MiXCR, one row per CDR3 protein. The repertoire has a few hundred thousand distinct CDR3 sequences, around an eighth of them found once; the top ten carry roughly 3%. Germline V gene lookup returns CDR1 MNHNS and CDR2 SASEGT. The V gene end was trimmed by 3 bases and the J gene end by 1 base; junction bases not matched to a gene: 4. The CDR3 has 15 amino acids. The source was CD4+ T cells sorted from PBMCs, collected 15 days after the yellow fever booster vaccination. The V and J genes are TRBV6-1 and TRBJ2-3; 7 positions agree with TRBD2. This receptor was obtained from a man between 18 and 35 years old who received the YFV17D yellow fever vaccine. The CDR3: CASSEWGGGTDTQYF. The CDR3 DNA is TGTGCCAGCAGTGAGTGGGGGGGGGGCACAGATACGCAGTATTTT.